What follows are 6 T cell receptor beta chains derived from one specimen sequenced in a study of T cell responses to AZD1222 COVID-19 vaccine. Method: immunoSEQ multiplex PCR; TCRdb's copy keeps in-frame clones and lacks some. The sample includes about 69,000 clones, approximately 87% of them seen just once. Sequenced here: peripheral blood, sampled 28 days after the second AZD1222 dose. All receptors derive from an adult who received the AZD1222 COVID-19 vaccine.

The chain employs TRBV25-1 and TRBJ1-4; 9 nucleotides line up with TRBD1. V shed 4 bases and J 5 bases; nucleotides not matched to a gene: 5. Germline V CDR1 and CDR2: MGHDK, SYGVNS. The CDR3 runs 15 residues. CDR3 loop: CASSGGQGSNEKLFF. The CDR3 DNA reads as TGTGCCAGCAGTGGGGGACAGGGCTCAAATGAAAAACTGTTTTTT.

The chain carries TRBV7-8 and TRBJ1-6; D gene ambiguous. The CDR3 length is 16 residues. Trimming stripped 1 base from V and 10 bases from J, with 17 bases between. In germline, CDR1 is SGHVS, CDR2 FQNEAQ. CDR3 sequence: CASSLELVGLLSPLHF. As DNA, the CDR3 is TGTGCCAGCAGCTTAGAGTTGGTCGGTCTTTTATCACCCCTCCACTTT.

The V and J genes are TRBV2 and TRBJ1-2, with TRBD1 as a possible D gene (6 bases). The CDR3 is 14 amino acids. From germline, CDR1 is SNHLY and CDR2 FYNNEI. The V end was cut by 7 bases, the J end by 2 bases, with 14 bases between. The CDR3: CASNGQGRNYGYTF. CDR3 nucleotide sequence: TGTGCCAGCAATGGGCAGGGGAGAAACTATGGCTACACCTTC.

The chain employs TRBV19 and TRBJ2-7, with D uncertain. The CDR3 consists of 14 residues. Trimming left V 5 bases short and J 9 bases short, with 20 bases between. Germline-derived CDR1 and CDR2 are LNHDA and SQIVND (reference sequence). The CDR3 protein is CASSPGPPLLGQYF. The CDR3 nucleotides are TGTGCCAGTAGTCCCGGGCCCCCCCTACTCGGGCAGTACTTC. Filled out from reference TRBV19 and TRBJ2-7, the complete variable domain reads DGGITQSPKYLFRKEGQNVTLSCEQNLNHDAMYWYRQDPGQGLRLIYYSQIVNDFQKGDIAEGYSVSREKKESFPLTVTSAQKNPTAFYLCASSPGPPLLGQYFGPGTRLTVT.

This clone has a single count. The rearrangement links TRBV3-1 (or the pseudogene TRBV3-2) to TRBJ1-1; D unresolved. The CDR3 loop spans 13 amino acids. Germline V gene sequence: CDR1 LGHDT, CDR2 YNNKEL (reference sequence). Trimming shortened V by 0 bases and J by 8 bases, and 10 bases separated the two germline ends. Written as DNA, the CDR3 is TGTGCCAGCAGCCAAGATGGAAGACACGAAGCTTTCTTT. This sequence encodes CASSQDGRHEAFF.

Points on this clone: One junction end disagrees with the germline gene, perhaps due to a read error. V usage is TRBV6-1 and J usage is TRBJ1-1; D is possibly TRBD1 (6 bases). CDR1 is MNHNS, CDR2 SASEGT, per germline. This CDR3 contains 16 residues. The CDR3: CASSEGYGGLKTEAFF. CDR3 sequence (DNA): TGTGCCAGCAGTGAAGGGTACGGGGGGCTGAAGACTGAAGCTTTCTTT.